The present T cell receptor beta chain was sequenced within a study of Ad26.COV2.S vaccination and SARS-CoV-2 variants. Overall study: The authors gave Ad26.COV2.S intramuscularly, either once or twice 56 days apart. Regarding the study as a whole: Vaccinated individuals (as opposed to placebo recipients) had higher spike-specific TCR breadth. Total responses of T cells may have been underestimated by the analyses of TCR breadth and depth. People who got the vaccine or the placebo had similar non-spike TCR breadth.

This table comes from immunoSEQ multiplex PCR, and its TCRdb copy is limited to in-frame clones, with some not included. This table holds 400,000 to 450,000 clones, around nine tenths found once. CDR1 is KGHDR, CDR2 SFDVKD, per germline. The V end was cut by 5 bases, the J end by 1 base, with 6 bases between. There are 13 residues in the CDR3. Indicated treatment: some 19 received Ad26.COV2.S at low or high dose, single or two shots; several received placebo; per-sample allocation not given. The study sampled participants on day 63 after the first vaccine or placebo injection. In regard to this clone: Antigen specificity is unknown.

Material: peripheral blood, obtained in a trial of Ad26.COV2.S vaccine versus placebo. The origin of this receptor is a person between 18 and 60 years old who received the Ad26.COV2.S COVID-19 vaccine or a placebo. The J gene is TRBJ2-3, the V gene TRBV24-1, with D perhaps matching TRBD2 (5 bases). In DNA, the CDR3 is TGTGCCACCAGTGTCGGGGGCACAGATACGCAGTATTTT. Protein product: CATSVGGTDTQYF.